Listed below are T cell receptor beta chains from one sample, sequenced in a study of tumor and adjacent non-tumor tissue in lung cancer. One entry per CDR3 protein results from TCRdb running MiXCR on the multiplex PCR reads. Of tens of thousands of distinct CDR3 sequences in the sample, under 70% are singletons; the top ten hold 25% to 35%. Sequenced sample: distant non-tumor lung tissue. The receptor source for this set is a woman aged 50 to 60 with non-small cell lung cancer. CDR3s include the opening cysteine and the closing phenylalanine or tryptophan. A D gene is named only where the DNA matches it firmly. The listing skips clone size in some rows; elsewhere it reads once, few, many or a size class.

clone size,J gene,D gene,V gene,CDR3 DNA,CDR3 protein
many,TRBJ2-4,TRBD1,TRBV6-1,TGTGCCAGCAGTAACAGGGGTGGGTTAGCCAAAAACATTCAGTACTTC,CASSNRGGLAKNIQYF
few,TRBJ2-1,TRBD2,TRBV11-2,TGTGCTAGCAGCTTTAACTCTAGCGGGAAATATGAGCAGTTCTTC,CASSFNSSGKYEQFF
NA,TRBJ2-1,NA,TRBV20-1,TGCAGTGCCGCCGCGGGTGGGACAAGTAACTACAATGAGCAGTTCTTC,CSAAAGGTSNYNEQFF
few,TRBJ1-1,NA,TRBV6-2/TRBV6-3,TGTGCCAGCAGTGAGGGAAACACTAAAGCTTTCTTT,CASSEGNTKAFF
many,TRBJ2-1,NA,TRBV12-3/TRBV12-4,TGTGCCAGCAGTTTAGTTGCCGGTCTAAACTACAATGAGCAGTTCTTC,CASSLVAGLNYNEQFF
NA,TRBJ2-7,NA,TRBV6-1,TGTGTCAGCAACTCAAAACGGGATGGACTTGCCGTCTACAAGCAGTACTTC,CVSNSKRDGLAVYKQYF
NA,TRBJ2-1,NA,TRBV5-1,TGCGCCAGCAGCTTGAACCCGGTACTAGTCTTCTACAATGAGCTGTTCTTC,CASSLNPVLVFYNELFF
NA,TRBJ2-3,NA,TRBV11-2,TGTGTCAGCAGCTTAGAGATGTGGGGGGAGACGGCAGATACGCAGTATTTT,CVSSLEMWGETADTQYF
NA,TRBJ2-7,NA,TRBV5-6,TGTGCCAGCAGCGACTGGCGTACCTATGAGCAGTACTTC,CASSDWRTYEQYF
NA,TRBJ2-6,NA,TRBV6-2/TRBV6-3,TGTGCCAACAGTTCTACCCGAAATGGGGCCATCGTCCTGACTTTC,CANSSTRNGAIVLTF
NA,TRBJ1-1,NA,TRBV5-1,TGCGCCAGCAGCTTGGAGGCGCGTCGCACTGAAGCTTTCTTT,CASSLEARRTEAFF
medium-sized,TRBJ1-4,NA,TRBV6-1,TGTGCCAGCAGCGAGGGGGGGACTAATGAAAAACTGTTTTTT,CASSEGGTNEKLFF
many,TRBJ2-3,TRBD1,TRBV29-1,TGCAGCCAGGGACAGGGGGACCTGGGTACGCAGTATTTT,CSQGQGDLGTQYF
NA,TRBJ2-7,NA,TRBV20-1,TGCACTGCTAGAGGGTCAGCGGCTGCCTACGAGCAGTATTTC,CTARGSAAAYEQYF
NA,TRBJ1-5,TRBD1,TRBV4-1,TGCGCCAGCAGCCAAGAAACAGGGGATAACAATCAGCCCCAGCATTTT,CASSQETGDNNQPQHF
NA,TRBJ1-2,NA,TRBV20-1,TGCAGTGCTAGTCCCCCCCGGCTATCCTATGACGGCTATACCTTC,CSASPPRLSYDGYTF